This passage covers 12 T cell receptor beta chains from one sample sequenced in a study of CD8 T cells in ankylosing spondylitis. General study results and limits: Ankylosing spondylitis blood appeared to be characterized by a TCR beta motif of several highly homologous variants.

No antigens are known for them. TCRdb passed the 5' RACE reads through MiXCR, listing each CDR3 protein once. The table includes approximately 400,000 distinct CDR3 sequences, 25% to 30% detected once. The sequencing input was blood, either unsorted or a sorted T cell fraction (not recorded which). These receptors were collected from a male donor with ankylosing spondylitis.

This clonotype was observed a handful of times. V gene TRBV7-8 combines with J gene TRBJ2-7; D is unresolved. CDR3 size: 11 residues. The V and J ends lost 5 bases and 3 bases respectively, with 5 bases between them. CDR1 and CDR2 (germline): SGHVS, FQNEAQ. CDR3 DNA sequence: TGTGCCAGCAGCGAACACTACGAGCAGTACTTC. Translated: CASSEHYEQYF.

There are a few counts of this clonotype. The DNA for the CDR3 is TGCAGTGCTAGATATGAGAGTAATGAAAAACTGTTTTTT. Amino acids: CSARYESNEKLFF. The chain joins TRBV20-1 to TRBJ1-4, with D hard to call. CDR1 and CDR2 from the germline V gene are DFQATT and SNEGSKA (reference sequence). Trimming took off 2 bases at V and 4 bases at J, with 8 bases between the two ends. The CDR3 contains 13 residues.

This clonotype was observed a few times. This chain connects TRBV5-5 to TRBJ2-1; TRBD1 or TRBD2 may be the D gene (7 bases each). V was trimmed by 4 bases and J by 9 bases, leaving 14 bases between them. The CDR3 contains 13 residues. Germline CDR1 reads SGHKS; CDR2 reads YYEKEE (reference sequence). The DNA for the CDR3 is TGTGCCAGCAGCCGGGGAGGGGGCTTTGAGCAGTTCTTC. Amino acid sequence: CASSRGGGFEQFF.

Only one count was recorded for this clonotype. The chain carries TRBV6-5 and TRBJ1-4; the D gene is possibly TRBD1 (6 bases). Germline V gene lookup returns CDR1 MNHEY and CDR2 SVGAGI. The CDR3 runs to 12 residues. The V end was cut by 0 bases, the J end by 11 bases, with 7 bases between. The CDR3 protein is CASSYSRGKLFF. As DNA, the CDR3 is TGTGCCAGCAGTTACTCGAGGGGGAAACTGTTTTTT.

This clonotype showed up just once. The rearrangement joins TRBV14 to TRBJ2-1; D unclear. Trimming pared 4 bases from V and 0 bases from J, leaving 10 bases between. Germline V gene data show CDR1 as SGHDN and CDR2 as FVKESK. This CDR3 has 15 amino acids. The DNA for the CDR3 is TGTGCCAGCAGCCGGGTGGTTAGCTCCTACAATGAGCAGTTCTTC. Translation: CASSRVVSSYNEQFF. Combining the CDR3 with reference TRBV14 and TRBJ2-1 gives the whole variable domain EAGVTQFPSHSVIEKGQTVTLRCDPISGHDNLYWYRRVMGKEIKFLLHFVKESKQDESGMPNNRFLAERTGGTYSTLKVQPAELEDSGVYFCASSRVVSSYNEQFFGPGTRLTVL.

The rearrangement uses TRBV28 and TRBJ1-5; 8 nucleotides align to TRBD1. This CDR3 spans 16 amino acids. Losses at the gene ends were 2 bases for V and 1 base for J; bases not matched to a gene: 4. In germline, CDR1 is MDHEN, CDR2 SYDVKM. CDR3 sequence (DNA): TGTGCCAGCAGTTTAGCCAGGGGGCCGAGCAATCAGCCCCAGCATTTT. It codes for CASSLARGPSNQPQHF. The full variable domain, rest sourced from reference TRBV28 and TRBJ1-5, is DVKVTQSSRYLVKRTGEKVFLECVQDMDHENMFWYRQDPGLGLRLIYFSYDVKMKEKGDIPEGYSVSREKKERFSLILESASTNQTSMYLCASSLARGPSNQPQHFGDGTRLSIL.

This rearrangement joins TRBV20-1 to TRBJ2-1; D gene uncertain. This CDR3 contains 10 residues. Germline values: CDR1 DFQATT, CDR2 SNEGSKA (reference sequence). V gave up 8 bases and J gave up 7 bases, with 9 bases separating them. The CDR3 nucleotides read TGCAGTACCAGATCTAATGAGCAGTTCTTC. Its protein product is CSTRSNEQFF.

The chain links TRBV11-3 to TRBJ2-6; D unclear. V lost 5 bases and J 0 bases, leaving 5 bases between the germline ends. Germline V gene lookup returns CDR1 SGHNT and CDR2 YENEEA. The CDR3 sequence is 14 residues long. The CDR3 loop reads CASSHVSGANVLTF. For the CDR3, the DNA is TGTGCCAGCAGCCATGTCTCTGGGGCCAACGTCCTGACTTTC.

This clonotype was detected only a few times. The chain carries TRBV3-1 and TRBJ1-4; D possibly corresponds to TRBD1 (5 bases). V lost 3 bases and J 8 bases, leaving 16 bases between the germline ends. There are 15 residues in the CDR3. Per the germline V gene, CDR1 is LGHDT and CDR2 is YNNKEL (reference sequence). The CDR3 region is CASSQGPPPGEKLFF. Here the CDR3 DNA reads TGTGCCAGCAGCCAGGGGCCACCCCCGGGAGAAAAACTGTTTTTT.

A few counts support this clonotype. The rearrangement uses TRBV5-1 and TRBJ2-3; TRBD2 is a possible D gene (6 bases). The CDR3 covers 14 residues. Deletions cut 1 base from V and 2 bases from J, with 8 bases between. The germline V gene encodes CDR1 SGHRS and CDR2 YFSETQ. CDR3 amino acids: CASSLRGDTDTQYF. In nucleotides, the CDR3 is TGCGCCAGCAGCTTGCGCGGGGACACAGATACGCAGTATTTT.

The rearrangement uses TRBV21-1 and TRBJ1-4. TRBV21-1 is a recognized pseudogene. This CDR3 has 16 amino acids. CDR3 sequence reads: CASSTSGKATNEKLFF. The CDR3 DNA reads TGTGCCAGCAGCACATCGGGGAAGGCAACTAATGAAAAACTGTTTTTT.

The table lists this clonotype with a few counts. V gene TRBV11-2 combines with J gene TRBJ1-3; D is undetermined. Germline V gene data show CDR1 as SGHAT and CDR2 as FQNNGV. The CDR3 loop spans 14 amino acids. V gave up 5 bases and J gave up 1 base, with 9 bases separating them. The CDR3 DNA reads as TGTGCCAGCAGCCCTCTGTGGTCTGGAAACACCATATATTTT. Amino acids: CASSPLWSGNTIYF.